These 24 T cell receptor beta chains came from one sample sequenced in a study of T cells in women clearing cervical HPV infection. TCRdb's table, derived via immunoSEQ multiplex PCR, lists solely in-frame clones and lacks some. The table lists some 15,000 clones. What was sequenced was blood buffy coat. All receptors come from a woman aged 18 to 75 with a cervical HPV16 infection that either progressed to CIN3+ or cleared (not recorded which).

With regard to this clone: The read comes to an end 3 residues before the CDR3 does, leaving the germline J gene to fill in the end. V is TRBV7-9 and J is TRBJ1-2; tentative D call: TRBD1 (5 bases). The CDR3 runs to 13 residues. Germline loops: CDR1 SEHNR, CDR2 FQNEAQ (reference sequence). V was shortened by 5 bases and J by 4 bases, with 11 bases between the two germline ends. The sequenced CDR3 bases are TGTGCCAGCAGCCAAGACAGATTCTATGGC. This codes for CASSQDRFYG. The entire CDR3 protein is CASSQDRFYGYTF.

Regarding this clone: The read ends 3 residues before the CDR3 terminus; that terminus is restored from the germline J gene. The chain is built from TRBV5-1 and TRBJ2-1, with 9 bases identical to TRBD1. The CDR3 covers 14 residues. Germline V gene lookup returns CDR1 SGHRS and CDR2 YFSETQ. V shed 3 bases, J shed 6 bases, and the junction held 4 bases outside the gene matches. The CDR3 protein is CASSSRQGGNEQFF. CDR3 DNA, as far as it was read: TGCGCCAGCAGCTCTCGACAGGGGGGCAATGAG.

CDR3 amino acids: CAWRTGTGATNEKLFF. CDR3 DNA, as far as it was read: TGTGCCTGGAGAACCGGGACAGGCGCAACTAATGAAAAA. The chain couples TRBV30 to TRBJ1-4; 8 bases line up with TRBD1. The read ends 3 residues shy of where the CDR3 ends; the end is completed using the germline J gene. The ends lost 3 bases at V and 0 bases at J; junction bases unmatched: 6. In germline, CDR1 is GTSNPN, CDR2 SVGIG (reference sequence). This CDR3 contains 16 residues.

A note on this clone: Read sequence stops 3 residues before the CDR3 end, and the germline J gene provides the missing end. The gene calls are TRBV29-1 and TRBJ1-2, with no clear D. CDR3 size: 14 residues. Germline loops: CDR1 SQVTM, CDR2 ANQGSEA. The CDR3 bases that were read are TGCAGCGCCGCTCCTAGCGTAGGTGTCAATGAC. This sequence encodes CSAAPSVGVND. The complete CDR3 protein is CSAAPSVGVNDYTF.

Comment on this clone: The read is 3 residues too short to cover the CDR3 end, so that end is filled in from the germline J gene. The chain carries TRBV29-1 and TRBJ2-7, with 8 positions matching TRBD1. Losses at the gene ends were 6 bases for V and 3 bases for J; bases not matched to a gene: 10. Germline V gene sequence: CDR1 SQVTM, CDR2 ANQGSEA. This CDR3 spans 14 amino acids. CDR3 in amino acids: CSVSFGQGLYEQYF. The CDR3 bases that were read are TGCAGCGTCTCCTTTGGACAGGGACTCTACGAG.

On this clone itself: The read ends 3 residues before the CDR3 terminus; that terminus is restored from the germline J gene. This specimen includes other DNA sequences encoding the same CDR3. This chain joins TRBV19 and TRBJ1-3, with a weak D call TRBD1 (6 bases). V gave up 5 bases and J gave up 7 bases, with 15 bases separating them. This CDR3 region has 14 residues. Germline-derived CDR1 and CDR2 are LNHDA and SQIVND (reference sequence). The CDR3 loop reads CASSVLDSRNTIYF. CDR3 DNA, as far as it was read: TGTGCCAGTAGTGTTCTGGACAGTCGGAACACC.

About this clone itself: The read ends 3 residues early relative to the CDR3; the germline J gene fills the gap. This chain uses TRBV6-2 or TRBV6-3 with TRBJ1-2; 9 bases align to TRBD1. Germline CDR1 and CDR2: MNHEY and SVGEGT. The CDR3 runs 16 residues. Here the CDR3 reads CASSYGTGSSGKGYTF. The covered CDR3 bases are TGTGCCAGCAGTTACGGGACAGGGAGTTCGGGTAAAGGC.

Here the CDR3 reads CASTPRGLAAFNNDYTF. CDR3 DNA, as far as it was read: TGTGCCAGTACCCCTAGGGGACTAGCGGCTTTTAACAATGAC. The genes are TRBV19 and TRBJ1-2; tentative D call: TRBD1 (5 bases). Sequencing ends 3 residues short of the CDR3 end; the germline J gene provides the rest. CDR3 size: 17 residues. Germline CDR1 LNHDA, CDR2 SQIVND (reference sequence).

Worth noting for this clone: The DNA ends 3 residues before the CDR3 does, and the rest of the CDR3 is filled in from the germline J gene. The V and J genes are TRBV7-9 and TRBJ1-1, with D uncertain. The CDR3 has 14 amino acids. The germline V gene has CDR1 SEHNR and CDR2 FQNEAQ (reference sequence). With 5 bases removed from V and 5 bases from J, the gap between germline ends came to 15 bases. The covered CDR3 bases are TGTGCCAGCAGCACAGCGGTGAGACGGACTGAA. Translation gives CASSTAVRRTE. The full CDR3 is CASSTAVRRTEAFF.

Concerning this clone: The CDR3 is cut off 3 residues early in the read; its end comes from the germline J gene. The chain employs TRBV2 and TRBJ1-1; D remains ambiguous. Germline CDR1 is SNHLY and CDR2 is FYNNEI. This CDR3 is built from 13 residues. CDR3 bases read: TGTGCCAGCAGACCGGACGGGGTGGTGAGA. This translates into CASRPDGVVR. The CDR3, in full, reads CASRPDGVVRAFF.

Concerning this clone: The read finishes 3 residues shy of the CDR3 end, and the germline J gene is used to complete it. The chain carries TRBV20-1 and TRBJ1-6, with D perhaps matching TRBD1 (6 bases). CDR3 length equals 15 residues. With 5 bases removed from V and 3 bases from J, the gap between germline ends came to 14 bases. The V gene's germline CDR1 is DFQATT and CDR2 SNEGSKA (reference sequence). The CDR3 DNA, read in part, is TGCAGTGCTCAAAACAGGGATTTCTATAATTCACCC. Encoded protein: CSAQNRDFYNSP. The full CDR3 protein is CSAQNRDFYNSPLHF.

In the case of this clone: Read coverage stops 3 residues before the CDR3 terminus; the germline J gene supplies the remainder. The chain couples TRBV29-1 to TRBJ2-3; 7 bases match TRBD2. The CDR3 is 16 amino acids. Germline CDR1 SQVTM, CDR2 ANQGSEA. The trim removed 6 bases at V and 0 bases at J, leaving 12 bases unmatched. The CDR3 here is CSVIRLATVSTDTQYF. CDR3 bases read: TGCAGCGTCATTCGACTAGCCACCGTGAGCACAGATACG.

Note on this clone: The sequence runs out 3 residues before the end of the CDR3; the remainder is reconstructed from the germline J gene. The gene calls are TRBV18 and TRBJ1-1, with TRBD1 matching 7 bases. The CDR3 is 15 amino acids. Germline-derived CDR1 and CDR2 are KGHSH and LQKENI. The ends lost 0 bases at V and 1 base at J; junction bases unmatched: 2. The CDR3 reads CASSPPDRRNTEAFF. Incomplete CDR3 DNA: TGTGCCAGCTCACCACCGGACAGGCGGAACACTGAA.

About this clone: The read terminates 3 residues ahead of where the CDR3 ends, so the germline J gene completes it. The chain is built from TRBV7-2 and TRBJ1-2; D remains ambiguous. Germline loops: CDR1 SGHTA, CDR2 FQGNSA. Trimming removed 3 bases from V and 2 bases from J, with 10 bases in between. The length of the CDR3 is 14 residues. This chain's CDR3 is CASSFNSPNYGYTF. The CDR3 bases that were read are TGTGCCAGCAGCTTTAACAGCCCGAACTATGGC. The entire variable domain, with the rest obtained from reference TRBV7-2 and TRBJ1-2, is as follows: GAGVSQSPSNKVTEKGKDVELRCDPISGHTALYWYRQSLGQGLEFLIYFQGNSAPDKSGLPSDRFSAERTGGSVSTLTIQRTQQEDSAVYLCASSFNSPNYGYTFGSGTRLTVV.

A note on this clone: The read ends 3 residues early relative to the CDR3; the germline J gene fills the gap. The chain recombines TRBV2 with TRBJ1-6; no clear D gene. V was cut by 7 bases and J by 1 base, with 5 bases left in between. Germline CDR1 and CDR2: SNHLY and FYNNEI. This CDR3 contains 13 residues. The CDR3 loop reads CASKTSYNSPLHF. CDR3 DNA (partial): TGTGCCAGCAAGACATCCTATAATTCACCC.

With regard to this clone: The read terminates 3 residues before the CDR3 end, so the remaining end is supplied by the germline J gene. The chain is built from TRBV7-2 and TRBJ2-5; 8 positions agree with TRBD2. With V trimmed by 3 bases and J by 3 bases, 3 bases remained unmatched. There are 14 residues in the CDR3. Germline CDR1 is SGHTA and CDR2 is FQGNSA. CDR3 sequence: CASSFQAGEETQYF. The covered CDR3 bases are TGTGCCAGCAGCTTCCAAGCGGGGGAAGAGACC.

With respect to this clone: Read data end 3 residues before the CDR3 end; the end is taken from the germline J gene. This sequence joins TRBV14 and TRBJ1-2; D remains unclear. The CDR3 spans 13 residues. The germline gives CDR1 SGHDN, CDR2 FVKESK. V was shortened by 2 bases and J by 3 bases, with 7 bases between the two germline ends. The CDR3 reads CASSQQTYYGYTF. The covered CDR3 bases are TGTGCCAGCAGCCAACAGACATACTATGGC.

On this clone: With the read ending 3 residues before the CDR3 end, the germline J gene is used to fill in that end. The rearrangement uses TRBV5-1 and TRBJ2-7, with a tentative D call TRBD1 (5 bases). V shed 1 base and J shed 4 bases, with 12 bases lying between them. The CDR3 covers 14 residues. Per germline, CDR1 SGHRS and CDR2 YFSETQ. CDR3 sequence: CASSLWQGTYEQYF. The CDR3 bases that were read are TGCGCCAGCAGCTTGTGGCAGGGAACTTACGAG.

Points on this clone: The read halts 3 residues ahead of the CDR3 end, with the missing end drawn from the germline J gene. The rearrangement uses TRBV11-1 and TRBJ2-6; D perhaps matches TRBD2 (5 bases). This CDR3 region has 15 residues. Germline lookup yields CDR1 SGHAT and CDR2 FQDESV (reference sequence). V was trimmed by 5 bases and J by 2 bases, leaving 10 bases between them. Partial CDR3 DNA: TGTGCCAGCAGCCAAGCGGCAGCTGGGGCCAACGTC. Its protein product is CASSQAAAGANV. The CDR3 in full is CASSQAAAGANVLTF.

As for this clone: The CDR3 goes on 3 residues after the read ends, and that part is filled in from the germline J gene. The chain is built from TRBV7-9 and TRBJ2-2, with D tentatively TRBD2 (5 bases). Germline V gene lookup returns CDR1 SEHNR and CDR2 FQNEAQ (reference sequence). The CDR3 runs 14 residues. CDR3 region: CATFTPGRAEKLFF. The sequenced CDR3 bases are TGTGCCACCTTTACGCCCGGACGAGCGGAAAAG.

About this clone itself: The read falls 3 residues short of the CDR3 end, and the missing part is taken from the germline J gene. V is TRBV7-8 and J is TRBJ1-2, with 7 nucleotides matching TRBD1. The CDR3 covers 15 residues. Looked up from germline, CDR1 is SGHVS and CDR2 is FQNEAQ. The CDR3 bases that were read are TGTGCCAGCAGCTTAGATCAGACAGGGACCTACGAC. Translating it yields CASSLDQTGTYD. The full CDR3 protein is CASSLDQTGTYDYTF.

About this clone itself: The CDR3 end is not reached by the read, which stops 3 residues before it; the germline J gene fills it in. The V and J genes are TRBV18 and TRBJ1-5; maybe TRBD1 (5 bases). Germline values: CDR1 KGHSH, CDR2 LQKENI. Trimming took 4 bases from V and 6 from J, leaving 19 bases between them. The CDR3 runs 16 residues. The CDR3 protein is CASSLTGGDWAQPQHF. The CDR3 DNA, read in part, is TGTGCCAGCTCACTAACCGGGGGGGATTGGGCTCAGCCC.

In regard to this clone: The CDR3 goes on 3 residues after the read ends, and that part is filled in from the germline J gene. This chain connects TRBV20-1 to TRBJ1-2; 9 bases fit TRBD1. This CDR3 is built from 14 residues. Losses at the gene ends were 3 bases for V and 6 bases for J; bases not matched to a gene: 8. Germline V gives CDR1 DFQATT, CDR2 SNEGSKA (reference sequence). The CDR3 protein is CSASSRDRVHGYTF. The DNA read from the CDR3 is TGCAGTGCTAGCTCCCGGGACAGGGTTCATGGC.

This CDR3 reads CSARAGSSGGYTF. The part of the CDR3 DNA that was read is TGCAGTGCTCGGGCAGGGTCTTCTGGTGGC. J is TRBJ1-2 and V is TRBV20-1; the D gene is possibly TRBD1 (5 bases). The CDR3 is cut off 3 residues early in the read; its end comes from the germline J gene. V lost 5 bases, J lost 7 bases, and 17 bases lay in between. CDR3 length: 13 amino acids. Germline V gene sequence: CDR1 DFQATT, CDR2 SNEGSKA (reference sequence).